This passage covers 32 T cell receptor beta chains from one sample sequenced in a study of cytomegalovirus exposure and HLA in healthy donors. Primers included in the PCR were 60 Vbeta and 13 Jbeta primers. The protocol was immunoSEQ multiplex PCR, while the TCRdb copy is restricted to in-frame clones and leaves out a portion. The sample yields some 110,000 clones, around two thirds seen once. The sample comprised PBMCs. The receptors were gathered from a middle-aged woman in good health and CMV-seropositive.

The table lists this clone with a count of one. The chain couples TRBV30 to TRBJ2-6, with a weak D call TRBD1 (5 bases). The CDR3 contains 16 residues. Germline assignment: CDR1 GTSNPN and CDR2 SVGIG (reference sequence). The V end was cut by 4 bases, the J end by 1 base, with 14 bases between. CDR3 sequence reads: CAWIRRGGSGANVLTF. The DNA for the CDR3 is TGTGCCTGGATTAGAAGGGGCGGTTCTGGGGCCAACGTCCTGACTTTC.

In this sample, this clone turned up a few times. The V gene is TRBV11-2, the J gene TRBJ2-1, with D possibly TRBD2 on 5 matching bases. The CDR3 length is 14 residues. The germline V gene has CDR1 SGHAT and CDR2 FQNNGV. Trimming cost V 6 bases and J 4 bases, with 13 bases left between them. CDR3: CASSPNRGYNEQFF. CDR3 bases: TGTGCCAGCAGTCCCAACCGGGGTTACAATGAGCAGTTCTTC.

The J gene is TRBJ2-2, the V gene TRBV5-4, with 8 bases fitting TRBD2. This CDR3 has 16 amino acids. Looked up from germline, CDR1 is SGHNT and CDR2 is YYREEE (reference sequence). The junction had 10 bases not matched to a gene; V was cut back by 4 bases and J by 5 bases. The CDR3 DNA follows: TGTGCCAGCAGCCCCGCCGGGGGGGGAGGTACCGGGGAGCTGTTTTTT. Translating it yields CASSPAGGGGTGELFF.

This sequence joins TRBV5-1 and TRBJ2-2; TRBD2 aligns across 7 bases. The length of the CDR3 is 15 residues. Germline CDR1 is SGHRS and CDR2 is YFSETQ. V was clipped by 6 bases and J by 7 bases; unmatched bases: 12. CDR3 coding DNA: TGCGCCAGCACCTTAAGAGCGGGGTCCGACGGGGAGCTGTTTTTT. This codes for CASTLRAGSDGELFF.

This clone was recorded only once. The V and J genes are TRBV27 and TRBJ2-7, with 9 bases identical to TRBD2. This CDR3 is 14 amino acids long. Germline V gene sequence: CDR1 MNHEY, CDR2 SMNVEV (reference sequence). J lost 5 bases, V lost 2 bases, and 4 bases had no gene match. The CDR3 protein is CASSLGTSKNEQYF. The CDR3 DNA follows: TGTGCCAGCAGTTTAGGGACTAGCAAAAACGAGCAGTACTTC.

The rearrangement links TRBV5-4 to TRBJ2-7, with 8 bases fitting TRBD1. CDR3 length: 17 amino acids. Germline lookup yields CDR1 SGHNT and CDR2 YYREEE (reference sequence). Unmatched junction bases numbered 13, after V lost 4 bases and J lost 1 base. This chain's CDR3 is CASSSPGTGIASYEQYF. CDR3 in DNA: TGTGCCAGCAGCAGTCCCGGGACAGGCATTGCTTCCTACGAGCAGTACTTC.

The genes are TRBV6-5 and TRBJ2-1; 8 bases are a match to TRBD1. V gave up 0 bases and J gave up 8 bases; unmatched junction bases: 9. The germline CDR1 and CDR2 sequences are MNHEY and SVGAGI. This CDR3 spans 16 amino acids. The CDR3 reads CASSYSTDRDGDEQFF. In DNA form, the CDR3 reads TGTGCCAGCAGTTACTCGACGGACAGGGATGGGGATGAGCAGTTCTTC.

The chain joins TRBV4-3 to TRBJ2-7; D ambiguous. V lost 2 bases to trimming and J lost 1 base, with 15 bases between them. The CDR3 has 16 amino acids. The V gene's germline CDR1 is LGHNA and CDR2 YSLEER. This chain's CDR3 is CASSQSTITPSYEQYF. DNA of the CDR3: TGCGCCAGCAGCCAATCTACCATCACGCCTTCCTACGAGCAGTACTTC.

This clone was counted a few times. This chain joins TRBV5-1 and TRBJ2-7, with 10 bases fitting TRBD2. V was clipped by 4 bases and J by 7 bases; unmatched bases: 8. The CDR3 covers 14 residues. Germline V gene sequence: CDR1 SGHRS, CDR2 YFSETQ. CDR3 nucleotide sequence: TGCGCCAGCAGCCCGATAGCGGGAGGTAATGAGCAGTACTTC. This gives the protein CASSPIAGGNEQYF. Variable domain in full (rest from reference TRBV5-1 and TRBJ2-7): KAGVTQTPRYLIKTRGQQVTLSCSPISGHRSVSWYQQTPGQGLQFLFEYFSETQRNKGNFPGRFSGRQFSNSRSEMNVSTLELGDSALYLCASSPIAGGNEQYFGPGTRLTVT.

The genes are TRBV5-4 and TRBJ2-3, with TRBD1 matching over 7 bases. Germline CDR1 reads SGHNT; CDR2 reads YYREEE (reference sequence). The CDR3 is 15 amino acids. The ends lost 4 bases at V and 6 bases at J; junction bases unmatched: 11. CDR3 sequence: CASSRKTGLSDTQYF. For the CDR3, the DNA is TGTGCCAGCAGCCGTAAGACAGGGCTTTCGGATACGCAGTATTTT.

The rearrangement uses TRBV18 and TRBJ2-5; 8 positions agree with TRBD2. Trimming removed 3 bases from V and 8 bases from J; junction bases left unmatched: 14. The CDR3 contains 16 residues. The germline V gene has CDR1 KGHSH and CDR2 LQKENI. For the CDR3, the DNA is TGTGCCAGCTCACCTGCGGCTAGCGGGCAGGGTGAAACCCAGTACTTC. This codes for CASSPAASGQGETQYF.

The chain has TRBV4-1 and TRBJ2-6, with TRBD2 identical over 8 bases. The J segment lost 2 bases and the V segment lost 0 bases, leaving 6 bases of the junction unmatched. The CDR3 consists of 18 residues. CDR1 and CDR2 (germline): MGHRA, YSYEKL. The CDR3: CASSQDLSGEPGANVLTF. CDR3 coding DNA: TGCGCCAGCAGCCAAGATCTTAGCGGGGAACCTGGGGCCAACGTCCTGACTTTC.

The chain recombines TRBV9 with TRBJ2-1; 7 bases agree with TRBD2. V was clipped by 0 bases and J by 3 bases; unmatched bases: 3. The CDR3 contains 15 residues. The germline V gene encodes CDR1 SGDLS and CDR2 YYNGEE. The CDR3 DNA follows: TGTGCCAGCAGCGTAGGGTGGACTAGCTACAATGAGCAGTTCTTC. Protein product: CASSVGWTSYNEQFF.

This clone was detected once. The CDR3 is CASSSAFRGRAGYTF. CDR3 DNA sequence: TGTGCCAGCAGCTCCGCATTCAGGGGACGGGCGGGCTACACCTTC. The rearrangement links TRBV5-6 to TRBJ1-2, with a possible D match to TRBD1 (6 bases). CDR3 length: 15 residues. Trimming left V 3 bases short and J 8 bases short, with 20 bases between. Germline CDR1 and CDR2: SGHDT and YYEEEE.

V usage is TRBV7-3 and J usage is TRBJ2-7; weak D call: TRBD1 (7 bases). V was cut by 5 bases and J by 4 bases, with 21 bases left in between. The CDR3 sequence is 16 residues long. Germline V gene sequence: CDR1 SGHTA, CDR2 FQGTGA. This CDR3 is CASSLNGGTDPYEQYF. The CDR3 nucleotides are TGTGCCAGCAGCCTCAATGGCGGGACAGATCCTTACGAGCAGTACTTC.

The chain employs TRBV14 and TRBJ2-7; possible D gene TRBD1, 6 bases. Germline assignment: CDR1 SGHDN and CDR2 FVKESK. V was shortened by 5 bases and J by 0 bases, with 14 bases between the two germline ends. The CDR3 spans 15 residues. In DNA, the CDR3 is TGTGCCAGCAGCGCGACAGGCTCTCTCTCCTACGAGCAGTACTTC. Protein product: CASSATGSLSYEQYF.

V is TRBV2 and J is TRBJ1-5, with 8 positions matching TRBD1. The V segment lost 4 bases and the J segment 6 bases; nucleotides outside the gene matches: 5. The CDR3 loop spans 14 amino acids. The germline V gene has CDR1 SNHLY and CDR2 FYNNEI. CDR3 sequence (DNA): TGTGCCAGCAGTGGCCAGGGGGCGAGTCAGCCCCAGCATTTT. Amino acids: CASSGQGASQPQHF.

This chain joins TRBV7-8 and TRBJ2-5; 11 positions match TRBD2. The CDR3 totals 14 residues. Germline trimming cut 7 bases from V and 4 bases from J; bases unmatched to any gene: 5. Germline CDR1 is SGHVS and CDR2 is FQNEAQ. CDR3 coding DNA: TGTGCCAGCACCAAGACTAGCGGGACAGAGACCCAGTACTTC. Residues: CASTKTSGTETQYF. The whole variable domain, filled in from reference TRBV7-8 and TRBJ2-5, reads GAGVSQSPRYKVAKRGQDVALRCDPISGHVSLFWYQQALGQGPEFLTYFQNEAQLDKSGLPSDRFFAERPEGSVSTLKIQRTQQEDSAVYLCASTKTSGTETQYFGPGTRLLVL.

The chain links TRBV9 to TRBJ2-2, with D possibly being TRBD1 (5 bases). The V and J ends lost 2 bases and 5 bases respectively, with 7 bases between them. CDR1 is SGDLS and CDR2 is YYNGEE in the germline V gene. The CDR3 contains 13 residues. The DNA of the CDR3 is TGTGCCAGCAGCGTCGACAGTACCGGGGAGCTGTTTTTT. Translated: CASSVDSTGELFF.

The chain employs TRBV28 and TRBJ2-1, with D perhaps matching TRBD2 (6 bases). The germline CDR1 and CDR2 sequences are MDHEN and SYDVKM. Trimming cost V 0 bases and J 9 bases, with 15 bases left between them. This CDR3 is built from 15 residues. The CDR3 protein is CASSLWSAGQAEQFF. CDR3 sequence (DNA): TGTGCCAGCAGTTTATGGTCCGCGGGGCAGGCTGAGCAGTTCTTC.

The gene calls are TRBV7-8 and TRBJ1-2; 7 nucleotides agree with TRBD1. Looked up from germline, CDR1 is SGHVS and CDR2 is FQNEAQ. This CDR3 spans 13 amino acids. The V gene end was trimmed by 1 base and the J gene end by 8 bases; junction bases not matched to a gene: 4. The CDR3 loop is CASSLEGDSGYTF. The CDR3 bases are TGTGCCAGCAGCTTAGAAGGGGACAGCGGCTACACCTTC.

This chain joins TRBV7-8 and TRBJ2-7; 12 nucleotides match TRBD1. The germline V gene has CDR1 SGHVS and CDR2 FQNEAQ. V lost 5 bases and J lost 6; bases outside the gene matches: 8. The CDR3 has 15 residues. CDR3 DNA: TGTGCCAGCAGCGCAACCGGGACAGGGGGCTTCGAGCAGTACTTC. It codes for CASSATGTGGFEQYF.

The V gene is TRBV2, the J gene TRBJ1-1; 8 bases are shared with TRBD1. V dropped 5 bases and J dropped 8; count of bases not matched to a gene: 4. The CDR3 loop spans 12 amino acids. Germline V gene lookup returns CDR1 SNHLY and CDR2 FYNNEI. This CDR3 is CASSYRQGEAFF. In nucleotides, the CDR3 is TGTGCCAGCAGTTACCGACAGGGGGAAGCTTTCTTT.

V and J are TRBV4-1 and TRBJ2-3, with TRBD2 identical over 7 bases. This CDR3 has 16 residues. V shed 1 base and J 2 bases; nucleotides not matched to a gene: 6. The germline V gene encodes CDR1 MGHRA and CDR2 YSYEKL. The CDR3: CASSQAWGTNTDTQYF. The CDR3 DNA sequence: TGCGCCAGCAGCCAAGCGTGGGGGACTAACACAGATACGCAGTATTTT.

J is TRBJ2-1 and V is TRBV19, with 10 positions matching TRBD1. The length of the CDR3 is 15 residues. In germline, CDR1 is LNHDA, CDR2 SQIVND (reference sequence). V dropped 7 bases and J dropped 6; count of bases not matched to a gene: 9. The CDR3 sequence: CASTPGTGDSNEQFF. DNA of the CDR3: TGTGCCAGTACCCCAGGGACAGGGGATTCCAATGAGCAGTTCTTC.

This CDR3 reads CASSPDWTGGRTYEQYF. CDR3 sequence (DNA): TGTGCCAGTAGTCCGGATTGGACAGGGGGAAGGACCTACGAGCAGTACTTC. This chain joins TRBV19 and TRBJ2-7; 10 nucleotides line up with TRBD1. The CDR3 sequence is 17 residues long. V lost 5 bases to trimming and J lost 2 bases; unmatched junction nucleotides: 12. Germline V gene sequence: CDR1 LNHDA, CDR2 SQIVND (reference sequence).

CDR3 nucleotides: TGTGCCAGCAGCCACAGGGGGAACACCGGGGAGCTGTTTTTT. It specifies CASSHRGNTGELFF. The genes are TRBV25-1 and TRBJ2-2, with 7 bases fitting TRBD1. The CDR3 runs 14 residues. Germline-derived CDR1 and CDR2 are MGHDK and SYGVNS. V gave up 6 bases and J gave up 1 base; unmatched junction bases: 2.

The rearrangement uses TRBV19 and TRBJ1-2; D not resolved. The CDR3 length is 11 residues. Trimming pared 6 bases from V and 9 bases from J, leaving 11 bases between. Germline V gene data show CDR1 as LNHDA and CDR2 as SQIVND (reference sequence). The CDR3 DNA reads as TGTGCCAGTAGCCTAGGTGAGAGCTACACCTTC. Amino acid sequence: CASSLGESYTF.

V and J are TRBV10-3 and TRBJ1-2, with 9 bases fitting TRBD1. Looked up from germline, CDR1 is ENHRY and CDR2 is SYGVKD. The V gene end was trimmed by 6 bases and the J gene end by 2 bases; junction bases not matched to a gene: 4. This CDR3 spans 14 amino acids. The CDR3 here is CAIRGDRENYGYTF. CDR3 bases: TGTGCCATCAGGGGGGACAGGGAAAACTATGGCTACACCTTC.

This rearrangement joins TRBV4-2 to TRBJ2-7; the match to TRBD2 covers 11 bases. V lost 1 base, J lost 4 bases, and 3 bases stayed unmatched. From germline, CDR1 is LGHNA and CDR2 YNFKEQ. The CDR3 consists of 15 residues. CDR3 bases: TGTGCCAGCAGCCAAGGGTCTAGCGGGGGGTACGAGCAGTACTTC. It is translated as CASSQGSSGGYEQYF.

This chain connects TRBV7-9 to TRBJ1-1; D gene uncertain. Germline V gene lookup returns CDR1 SEHNR and CDR2 FQNEAQ (reference sequence). The CDR3 extends over 15 amino acids. The V end lost 1 base, the J end lost 3 bases, and 12 bases lay between the germline ends. CDR3 sequence reads: CASSLGPDFYTEAFF. The CDR3 DNA is TGTGCCAGCAGCTTAGGACCCGACTTCTACACTGAAGCTTTCTTT. The full variable domain, its missing parts supplied by reference TRBV7-9 and TRBJ1-1, is DTGVSQNPRHKITKRGQNVTFRCDPISEHNRLYWYRQTLGQGPEFLTYFQNEAQLEKSRLLSDRFSAERPKGSFSTLEIQRTEQGDSAMYLCASSLGPDFYTEAFFGQGTRLTVV.

This chain's CDR3 is CATSRDLRSSYNEQFF. In DNA form, the CDR3 reads TGTGCCACCAGCAGAGATTTGCGAAGCTCCTACAATGAGCAGTTCTTC. The V and J genes are TRBV15 and TRBJ2-1; D gene ambiguous. The germline V gene has CDR1 LNHNV and CDR2 YYDKDF (reference sequence). The CDR3 is 16 residues long. V was trimmed by 0 bases and J by 0 bases, leaving 9 bases between them.